The 15 T cell receptor beta chains given below trace back to one sample, sequenced in a study of blood T cell repertoires in COVID-19. Data came from immunoSEQ multiplex PCR; TCRdb stores just in-frame clones and leaves some out. This sample has roughly 220,000 clones; 80% to 85% occur once, and the top ten carry 2% to 2.5%. The source material was peripheral blood. The receptors come from a woman aged 55 to 70 with acute or convalescent COVID-19.

V usage is TRBV30 and J usage is TRBJ2-1; 7 nucleotides line up with TRBD2. The CDR3 sequence is 14 residues long. Trimming took 5 bases from V and 7 from J; bases not matched to a gene: 11. CDR1 and CDR2 from the germline V gene are GTSNPN and SVGIG (reference sequence). CDR3 sequence reads: CAWANRLAHNEQFF. Written as DNA, the CDR3 is TGTGCCTGGGCTAACAGACTAGCTCATAATGAGCAGTTCTTC.

The genes are TRBV5-6 and TRBJ1-2; weak D call: TRBD1 (5 bases). The CDR3 is made up of 16 amino acids. V shed 0 bases and J shed 4 bases, with 16 bases lying between them. Germline V lookup: CDR1 SGHDT, CDR2 YYEEEE. The CDR3 DNA sequence: TGTGCCAGCAGCTTGGGTCAGGGCGGCCCCTTCTATGGCTACACCTTC. Translated: CASSLGQGGPFYGYTF.

The chain employs TRBV5-4 and TRBJ2-1; 9 positions match TRBD2. Trimming at V came to 0 bases and at J to 7 bases, leaving 5 bases not matched to a gene. Germline CDR1 reads SGHNT; CDR2 reads YYREEE (reference sequence). CDR3 length: 15 residues. The chain's CDR3 is CASSLDAGGRNEQFF. CDR3 sequence (DNA): TGTGCCAGCAGCTTGGACGCGGGGGGGCGGAATGAGCAGTTCTTC.

This chain uses TRBV28 with TRBJ2-7; 8 nucleotides agree with TRBD1. CDR1 and CDR2 (germline): MDHEN, SYDVKM. J lost 7 bases, V lost 6 bases, and 5 bases had no gene match. The CDR3 consists of 12 residues. The CDR3 nucleotides read TGTGCCAGCAGCGAGACAGGGGTGGAGCAGTACTTC. Encoded protein: CASSETGVEQYF. The variable domain in full, completed from reference TRBV28 and TRBJ2-7, reads DVKVTQSSRYLVKRTGEKVFLECVQDMDHENMFWYRQDPGLGLRLIYFSYDVKMKEKGDIPEGYSVSREKKERFSLILESASTNQTSMYLCASSETGVEQYFGPGTRLTVT.

This clone is a singleton in its sample. The chain has TRBV18 and TRBJ1-1; D not certain. The CDR3 has 13 amino acids. Germline V gene lookup returns CDR1 KGHSH and CDR2 LQKENI. V lost 3 bases, J lost 8 bases, and 13 bases lay in between. Written as DNA, the CDR3 is TGTGCCAGCTCACCTCTGGCTGCGGTCGAAGCTTTCTTT. Translation gives CASSPLAAVEAFF.

The CDR3 spells CASRPRQSHNYGYTF. In DNA, the CDR3 is TGTGCCAGCAGACCCCGACAGAGCCATAACTATGGCTACACCTTC. The V call is TRBV6-5, the J call TRBJ1-2, with a weak D call TRBD1 (5 bases). The germline CDR1 and CDR2 sequences are MNHEY and SVGAGI. Trimming removed 6 bases from V and 1 base from J, with 15 bases in between. CDR3 length: 15 amino acids.

The V call is TRBV7-9, the J call TRBJ2-2, with 9 bases lining up with TRBD1. The CDR3 totals 12 residues. The V segment lost 5 bases and the J segment 11 bases; nucleotides outside the gene matches: 3. Germline-derived CDR1 and CDR2 are SEHNR and FQNEAQ (reference sequence). The CDR3 loop is CASSQQGAELFF. CDR3 nucleotides: TGTGCCAGCAGCCAACAGGGGGCAGAGCTGTTTTTT.

The V and J genes are TRBV21-1 and TRBJ1-2; TRBD1, as called in the table, went unchecked against the DNA. TRBV21-1 constitutes a pseudogene. The CDR3 is 16 amino acids. The CDR3 sequence is CASSMRSRDRSRGYTF. The CDR3 nucleotides read TGTGCCAGCAGCATGAGGTCCAGGGACAGATCCCGTGGCTACACCTTC.

The rearrangement links TRBV5-6 to TRBJ1-3; 11 nucleotides agree with TRBD1. The V and J ends lost 4 bases and 8 bases, in that order; junction bases with no gene match: 5. This CDR3 is built from 14 residues. Germline CDR1 SGHDT, CDR2 YYEEEE. Written as DNA, the CDR3 is TGTGCCAGCAGCAGACAGGACAGGGGGCACACCATATATTTT. Amino acid sequence: CASSRQDRGHTIYF.

This clone was observed a handful of times. This chain links TRBV30 with TRBJ1-6; a possible D gene is TRBD1 (5 bases). The germline gives CDR1 GTSNPN, CDR2 SVGIG (reference sequence). This CDR3 region has 13 residues. V lost 4 bases and J lost 7, with 11 bases in between. The CDR3: CAWTPDTNSPLHF. CDR3 DNA sequence: TGTGCCTGGACCCCGGACACGAATTCACCCCTCCACTTT. The entire variable domain, with the rest obtained from reference TRBV30 and TRBJ1-6, is as follows: SQTIHQWPATLVQPVGSPLSLECTVEGTSNPNLYWYRQAAGRGLQLLFYSVGIGQISSEVPQNLSASRPQDRQFILSSKKLLLSDSGFYLCAWTPDTNSPLHFGNGTRLTVT.

The rearrangement joins TRBV6-1 to TRBJ2-7, with 10 nucleotides matching TRBD2. Trimming cost V 3 bases and J 3 bases; bases outside gene matches: 8. CDR1 and CDR2 from the germline V gene are MNHNS and SASEGT. This CDR3 has 16 residues. DNA of the CDR3: TGTGCCAGCAGTGAGTCAGTAGCGGGGGGCCTCTACGAGCAGTACTTC. This codes for CASSESVAGGLYEQYF.

The chain joins TRBV13 to TRBJ2-7; D is unresolved. This CDR3 comprises 13 residues. V lost 4 bases and J lost 2, with 9 bases in between. Per germline, CDR1 PRHDT and CDR2 FYEKMQ (reference sequence). CDR3 residues: CASSSTQTYEQYF. As DNA, the CDR3 is TGTGCCAGCAGCTCCACACAAACCTACGAGCAGTACTTC.

This chain links TRBV4-1 with TRBJ1-1; 7 nucleotides line up with TRBD1. With 3 bases clipped from V and 5 bases from J, the junction kept 18 bases outside the gene matches. Germline CDR1 is MGHRA and CDR2 is YSYEKL. CDR3 length: 18 residues. The CDR3 reads CASSHRTGLGGSGTEAFF. DNA for the CDR3: TGCGCCAGCAGCCACCGGACAGGCCTGGGTGGGAGTGGGACTGAAGCTTTCTTT.

The chain couples TRBV10-3 to TRBJ2-1, with TRBD2 identical over 8 bases. This CDR3 comprises 12 residues. Germline V CDR1 and CDR2: ENHRY, SYGVKD. The V gene end was trimmed by 6 bases and the J gene end by 10 bases; junction bases not matched to a gene: 5. In DNA, the CDR3 is TGTGCCATCAGCCGGGGGGGTTCCGAGCAGTTCTTC. Translating gives CAISRGGSEQFF.

V usage is TRBV7-8 and J usage is TRBJ1-2; TRBD1 is a possible D gene (6 bases). CDR3 length: 13 residues. The V gene lost 5 bases and the J gene lost 3 bases, with 10 bases spanning the gap. CDR1 and CDR2 (germline): SGHVS, FQNEAQ. CDR3 sequence: CASSRRGHYGYTF. The CDR3 nucleotides are TGTGCCAGCAGCCGCAGGGGCCACTATGGCTACACCTTC.